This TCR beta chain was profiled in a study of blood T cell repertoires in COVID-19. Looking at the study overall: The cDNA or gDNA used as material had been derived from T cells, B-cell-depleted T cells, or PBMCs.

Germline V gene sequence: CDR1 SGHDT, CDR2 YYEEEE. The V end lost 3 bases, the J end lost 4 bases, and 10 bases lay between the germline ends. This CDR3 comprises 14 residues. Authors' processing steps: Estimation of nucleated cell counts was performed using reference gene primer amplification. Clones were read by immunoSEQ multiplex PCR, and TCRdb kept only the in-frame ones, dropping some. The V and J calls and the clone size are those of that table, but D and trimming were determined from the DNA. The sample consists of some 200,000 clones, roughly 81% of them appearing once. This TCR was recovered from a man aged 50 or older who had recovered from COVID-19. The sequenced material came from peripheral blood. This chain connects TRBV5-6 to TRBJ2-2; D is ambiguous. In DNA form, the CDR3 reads TGTGCCAGCAGCTCCCGACTTACCACCGGGGAGCTGTTTTTT. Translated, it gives CASSSRLTTGELFF.